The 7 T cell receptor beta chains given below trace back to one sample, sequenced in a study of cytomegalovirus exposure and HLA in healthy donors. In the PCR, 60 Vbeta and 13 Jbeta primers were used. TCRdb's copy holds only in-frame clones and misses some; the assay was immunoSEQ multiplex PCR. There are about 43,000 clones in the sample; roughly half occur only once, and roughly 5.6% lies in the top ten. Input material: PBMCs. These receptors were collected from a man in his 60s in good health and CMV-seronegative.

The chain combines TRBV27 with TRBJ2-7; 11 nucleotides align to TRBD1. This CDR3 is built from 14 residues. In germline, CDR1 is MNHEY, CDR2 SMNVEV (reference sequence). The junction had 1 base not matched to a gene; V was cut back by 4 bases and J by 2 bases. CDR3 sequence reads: CASSWTGGPYEQYF. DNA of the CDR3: TGTGCCAGCAGTTGGACAGGGGGCCCCTACGAGCAGTACTTC.

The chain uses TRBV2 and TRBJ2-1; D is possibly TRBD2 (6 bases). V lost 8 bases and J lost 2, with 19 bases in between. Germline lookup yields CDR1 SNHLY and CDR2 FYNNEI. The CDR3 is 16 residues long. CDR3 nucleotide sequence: TGTGCCAGCGGAGCGGGCCCGACTCCGGCCTACAATGAGCAGTTCTTC. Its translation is CASGAGPTPAYNEQFF.

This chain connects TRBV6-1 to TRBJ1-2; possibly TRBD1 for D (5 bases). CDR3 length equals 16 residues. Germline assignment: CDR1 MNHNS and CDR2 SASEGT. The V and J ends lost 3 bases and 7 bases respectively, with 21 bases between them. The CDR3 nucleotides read TGTGCCAGCAGTGAGTTGGGACTGTCCCCCGCGGCTGGCTACACCTTC. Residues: CASSELGLSPAAGYTF.

The CDR3 sequence: CASSLFPMRVWTEAFF. The CDR3 DNA reads TGTGCCAGCAGCTTATTTCCCATGAGGGTTTGGACTGAAGCTTTCTTT. The V and J genes are TRBV7-8 and TRBJ1-1, with no clear D. Germline V CDR1 and CDR2: SGHVS, FQNEAQ. This CDR3 region has 16 residues. V dropped 2 bases and J dropped 5 bases, with 18 bases sitting between them.

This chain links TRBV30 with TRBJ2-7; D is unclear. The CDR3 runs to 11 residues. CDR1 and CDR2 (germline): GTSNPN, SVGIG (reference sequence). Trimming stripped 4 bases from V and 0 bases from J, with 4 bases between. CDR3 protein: CAWKSSYEQYF. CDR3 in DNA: TGTGCCTGGAAGAGCTCCTACGAGCAGTACTTC.

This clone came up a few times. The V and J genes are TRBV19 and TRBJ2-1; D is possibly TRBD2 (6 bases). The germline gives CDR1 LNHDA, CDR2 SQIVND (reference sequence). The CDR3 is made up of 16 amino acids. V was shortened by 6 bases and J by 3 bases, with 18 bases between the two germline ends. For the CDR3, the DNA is TGTGCCAGTAGCGGCCACGAGGTGGGGGGCTACAATGAGCAGTTCTTC. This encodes CASSGHEVGGYNEQFF. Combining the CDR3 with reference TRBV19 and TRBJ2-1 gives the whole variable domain DGGITQSPKYLFRKEGQNVTLSCEQNLNHDAMYWYRQDPGQGLRLIYYSQIVNDFQKGDIAEGYSVSREKKESFPLTVTSAQKNPTAFYLCASSGHEVGGYNEQFFGPGTRLTVL.

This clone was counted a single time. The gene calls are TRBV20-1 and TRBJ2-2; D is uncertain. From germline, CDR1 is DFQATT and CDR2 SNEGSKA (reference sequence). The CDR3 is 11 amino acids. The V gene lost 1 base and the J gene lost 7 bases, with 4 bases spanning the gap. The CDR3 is CSARADGELFF. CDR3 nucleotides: TGCAGTGCTAGAGCAGACGGGGAGCTGTTTTTT.